This TCR beta chain was sequenced for a study of T-cell memory formation after mild COVID-19. Study-wide findings and caveats: Clones that contracted clustered mainly in CM and EM if CD4+ and in EMRA if CD8+. A second wave expanding day 15 to 37 was CD4+-biased; contracting clones were balanced. Second-wave clones that peaked on day 37 lacked confirmed SARS-CoV-2 specificity.

Comments on this clonotype: The antigen remains undetermined.

J gave up 6 bases and V 4 bases, and 11 bases lay outside the gene matches. The CDR3 covers 15 residues. Using constant-segment primers, 5'RACE produced TCR alpha and TCR beta cDNA libraries carrying sample barcodes and UMIs. TCRdb used MiXCR to reprocess the 5' RACE reads, holding one entry per CDR3 protein. The table includes roughly 610,000 distinct CDR3 sequences, approximately 15% detected once. V usage is TRBV12-3 or TRBV12-4 and J usage is TRBJ1-1, with TRBD1 identical over 7 bases. Sequenced material: PBMCs or a T cell subset sorted from them (not recorded which). This TCR derives from an adult woman who had mild COVID-19 (a few samples of this study predate the infection). Cell type and time point are not known. CDR3 sequence (DNA): TGTGCCAGCAGTTCTTACGCCCCAGGGGGTCCTGAAGCTTTCTTT. This translates into CASSSYAPGGPEAFF.